The present TCR beta chain was sequenced within a study of T cell responses to AZD1222 COVID-19 vaccine. Study-wide context: Second doses were pooled across both intervals (about 4 or about 12 weeks).

Study-wide findings and caveats: Most donors were white British, females outnumbered males, and clonal diversity was possibly underestimated. Nearly half of spike-specific TCRs reportedly target unmutated variant regions. Breadth and depth of Spike-specific TCRs rose after two AZD1222 doses.

Germline trimming cut 2 bases from V and 7 bases from J; bases unmatched to any gene: 6. CDR3 size: 13 residues. Germline CDR1 SQVTM, CDR2 ANQGSEA. To note about this clone: Its cognate antigen is unknown.

Data came from immunoSEQ multiplex PCR; TCRdb stores just in-frame clones and leaves some out. The repertoire includes 130,000 or so clones, around 83% of them detected once, and 12% sits in the top ten. V and J are TRBV29-1 and TRBJ1-2, with 8 positions matching TRBD1. This TCR was recovered from an adult in good health. The specimen was peripheral blood, collected on day 0 of AZD1222 vaccination. CDR3 amino acids: CSVESQGEGGYTF. DNA of the CDR3: TGCAGCGTTGAATCACAGGGGGAGGGTGGCTACACCTTC. The full variable domain, rest sourced from reference TRBV29-1 and TRBJ1-2, is SAVISQKPSRDICQRGTSLTIQCQVDSQVTMMFWYRQQPGQSLTLIATANQGSEATYESGFVIDKFPISRPNLTFSTLTVSNMSPEDSSIYLCSVESQGEGGYTFGSGTRLTVV.